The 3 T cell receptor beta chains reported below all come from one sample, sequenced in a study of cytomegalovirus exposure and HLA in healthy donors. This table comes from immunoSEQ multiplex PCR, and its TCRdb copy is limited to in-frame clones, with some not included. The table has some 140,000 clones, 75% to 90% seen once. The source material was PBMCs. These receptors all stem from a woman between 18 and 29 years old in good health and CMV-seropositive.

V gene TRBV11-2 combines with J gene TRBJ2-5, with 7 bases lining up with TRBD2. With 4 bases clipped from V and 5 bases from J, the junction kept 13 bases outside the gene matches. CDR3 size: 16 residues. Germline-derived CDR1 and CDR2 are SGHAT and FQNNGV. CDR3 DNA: TGTGCCAGCAGCTGGGACGAGCGGGGCCTTTTGGAGACCCAGTACTTC. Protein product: CASSWDERGLLETQYF.

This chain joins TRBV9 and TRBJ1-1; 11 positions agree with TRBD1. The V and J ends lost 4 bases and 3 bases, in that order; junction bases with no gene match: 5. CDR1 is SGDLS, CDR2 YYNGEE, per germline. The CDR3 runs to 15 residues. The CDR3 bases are TGTGCCAGCAGCCCGTGGACAGGGGGCCACACTGAAGCTTTCTTT. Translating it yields CASSPWTGGHTEAFF.

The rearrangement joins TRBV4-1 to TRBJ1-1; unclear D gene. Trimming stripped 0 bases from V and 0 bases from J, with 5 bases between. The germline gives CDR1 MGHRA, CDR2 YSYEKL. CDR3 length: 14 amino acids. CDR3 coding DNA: TGCGCCAGCAGCCAAGACTCGGTGAACACTGAAGCTTTCTTT. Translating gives CASSQDSVNTEAFF.